The 15 T cell receptor beta chains in this list originate from one sample, sequenced in a study of blood T cell repertoires in COVID-19. Only in-frame clones appear in the TCRdb table, and some are missing; sequencing was by immunoSEQ multiplex PCR. Among about 360,000 clones listed, 81% were seen once. The sequencing sample was made of peripheral blood. The receptors were gathered from a human donor with acute or convalescent COVID-19. The donor label of this sample is uncertain.

This chain uses TRBV7-9 with TRBJ2-1, with 9 bases lining up with TRBD1. V shed 6 bases and J 9 bases; nucleotides not matched to a gene: 3. In germline, CDR1 is SEHNR, CDR2 FQNEAQ (reference sequence). CDR3 length equals 12 residues. DNA of the CDR3: TGTGCCAGCAGGAGACAGGGGGGTGAGCAGTTCTTC. Translation: CASRRQGGEQFF.

This chain uses TRBV5-1 with TRBJ2-7; perhaps TRBD1 as D (5 bases). This CDR3 is 14 amino acids long. Per the germline V gene, CDR1 is SGHRS and CDR2 is YFSETQ. Between the trimmed V and J ends, which lost 2 bases and 3 bases, there was a span of 12 bases. CDR3 loop: CASSLRTRGYEQYF. As DNA, the CDR3 is TGCGCCAGCAGCTTAAGGACACGCGGCTACGAGCAGTACTTC.

The chain recombines TRBV28 with TRBJ2-6, with 9 nucleotides matching TRBD1. There are 17 residues in the CDR3. J gave up 2 bases and V 5 bases, and 7 bases lay outside the gene matches. Looked up from germline, CDR1 is MDHEN and CDR2 is SYDVKM. CDR3 loop: CASSEYGTGTGANVLTF. The DNA of the CDR3 is TGTGCCAGCAGTGAATACGGGACAGGGACTGGGGCCAACGTCCTGACTTTC.

The chain carries TRBV5-6 and TRBJ1-5; D gene uncertain. This CDR3 has 13 amino acids. V lost 0 bases, J lost 5 bases, and 6 bases lay in between. Germline loops: CDR1 SGHDT, CDR2 YYEEEE. CDR3 nucleotides: TGTGCCAGCAGCTTGGGGGCTTATCAGCCCCAGCATTTT. Protein sequence: CASSLGAYQPQHF. Filled out from reference TRBV5-6 and TRBJ1-5, the complete variable domain reads DAGVTQSPTHLIKTRGQQVTLRCSPKSGHDTVSWYQQALGQGPQFIFQYYEEEERQRGNFPDRFSGHQFPNYSSELNVNALLLGDSALYLCASSLGAYQPQHFGDGTRLSIL.

The chain is built from TRBV18 and TRBJ2-7; the match to TRBD1 covers 8 bases. Per germline, CDR1 KGHSH and CDR2 LQKENI. J lost 5 bases, V lost 1 base, and 4 bases had no gene match. The CDR3 runs 14 residues. CDR3 DNA sequence: TGTGCCAGCTCACCACGGGCAGGGGGCGACGAGCAGTACTTC. Encoded protein: CASSPRAGGDEQYF.

The chain recombines TRBV5-1 with TRBJ1-2; TRBD1 matches at 10 bases. The junction had 6 bases not matched to a gene; V was cut back by 0 bases and J by 7 bases. Germline assignment: CDR1 SGHRS and CDR2 YFSETQ. The CDR3 has 15 residues. The CDR3: CASSLEKTGGVGYTF. DNA for the CDR3: TGCGCCAGCAGCTTGGAAAAGACAGGGGGCGTTGGCTACACCTTC.

V and J are TRBV7-8 and TRBJ1-6, with 8 bases aligning to TRBD1. CDR3 length: 19 residues. Germline CDR1 reads SGHVS; CDR2 reads FQNEAQ. Trimming at V came to 5 bases and at J to 1 base, leaving 13 bases not matched to a gene. Written as DNA, the CDR3 is TGTGCCAGCAGCCCCCTGGCCCGGACAGGGTTGTCCTATAATTCACCCCTCCACTTT. Translation: CASSPLARTGLSYNSPLHF.

To note about this clone: Other DNA sequences of this sample code for an identical CDR3. The chain combines TRBV28 with TRBJ2-1, with 8 nucleotides matching TRBD2. J was trimmed by 4 bases and V by 8 bases; bases with no gene match: 4. CDR3 size: 13 residues. CDR1 and CDR2 (germline): MDHEN, SYDVKM. The DNA for the CDR3 is TGTGCCAGCCGCCCGGGGGGGTACAATGAGCAGTTCTTC. Translation: CASRPGGYNEQFF.

The chain combines TRBV2 with TRBJ2-6, with D tentatively TRBD2 (6 bases). The CDR3 runs to 14 residues. V was shortened by 9 bases and J by 2 bases, with 11 bases between the two germline ends. The germline CDR1 and CDR2 sequences are SNHLY and FYNNEI. The CDR3 here is CAREGEAGANVLTF. CDR3 nucleotides: TGTGCCAGGGAAGGGGAGGCTGGGGCCAACGTCCTGACTTTC.

The V and J genes are TRBV28 and TRBJ2-4; perhaps TRBD2 as D (5 bases). This CDR3 contains 14 residues. Germline assignment: CDR1 MDHEN and CDR2 SYDVKM. V lost 2 bases and J 3 bases, leaving 8 bases between the germline ends. This CDR3 is CASSLTGVKNIQYF. CDR3 in DNA: TGTGCCAGCAGTTTAACCGGGGTCAAAAACATTCAGTACTTC.

J is TRBJ2-7 and V is TRBV5-5; 7 bases align to TRBD1. V lost 0 bases to trimming and J lost 2 bases; unmatched junction nucleotides: 8. The CDR3 runs to 16 residues. Looked up from germline, CDR1 is SGHKS and CDR2 is YYEKEE (reference sequence). The CDR3 sequence is CASSLGARQGAYEQYF. The CDR3 nucleotides read TGTGCCAGCAGCTTGGGGGCCCGACAGGGAGCCTACGAGCAGTACTTC.

CDR3 loop: CASSGRQGVSNYGYTF. CDR3 DNA: TGTGCCAGCAGCGGGAGGCAGGGGGTTAGCAACTATGGCTACACCTTC. The chain uses TRBV9 and TRBJ1-2, with 7 bases aligning to TRBD1. This CDR3 has 16 residues. CDR1 and CDR2 from the germline V gene are SGDLS and YYNGEE. Germline trimming cut 3 bases from V and 2 bases from J; bases unmatched to any gene: 10.

J is TRBJ2-3 and V is TRBV6-5, with 7 bases lining up with TRBD1. The CDR3 contains 13 residues. The junction had 4 bases not matched to a gene; V was cut back by 6 bases and J by 4 bases. The germline CDR1 and CDR2 sequences are MNHEY and SVGAGI. The CDR3 region is CASSLQGSDTQYF. The CDR3 coding sequence is TGTGCCAGCAGCCTACAGGGGTCAGATACGCAGTATTTT.

CDR3 amino acids: CASSLLATATNEKLFF. CDR3 bases: TGTGCCAGCAGCTTGTTGGCGACTGCAACTAATGAAAAACTGTTTTTT. The chain carries TRBV5-5 and TRBJ1-4; D gene unclear. The CDR3 runs 16 residues. V lost 1 base and J 0 bases, leaving 10 bases between the germline ends. Germline V gene data show CDR1 as SGHKS and CDR2 as YYEKEE (reference sequence). The variable domain in full, completed from reference TRBV5-5 and TRBJ1-4, reads DAGVTQSPTHLIKTRGQQVTLRCSPISGHKSVSWYQQVLGQGPQFIFQYYEKEERGRGNFPDRFSARQFPNYSSELNVNALLLGDSALYLCASSLLATATNEKLFFGSGTQLSVL.

The chain has TRBV29-1 and TRBJ2-1; 8 bases fit TRBD1. This CDR3 is built from 15 residues. The ends lost 5 bases at V and 0 bases at J; junction bases unmatched: 6. Germline assignment: CDR1 SQVTM and CDR2 ANQGSEA. In nucleotides, the CDR3 is TGCAGCGTTTGTCGACAGGGGAGCTCCTACAATGAGCAGTTCTTC. It codes for CSVCRQGSSYNEQFF.